A selection of T cell receptor beta chains follows, all from one sample in a study of OX40 agonist ivuxolimab in advanced cancers. This table comes from immunoSEQ multiplex PCR, and its TCRdb copy is limited to in-frame clones, with some not included. This table holds some 40,000 clones, around 90% found once. Sequences were derived from CD4+ or CD8+ T cells sorted from blood, sampled in a trial of the OX40 agonist ivuxolimab. Receptors originate from an adult with an advanced solid tumor such as melanoma, head and neck, liver or kidney cancer. CDR3s include the opening cysteine and the closing phenylalanine or tryptophan. A D gene is named only where the DNA matches it firmly. Clone size appears in some rows only: once, few, many, or a class for an expanded clone.

15 | - | - | TRBJ2-5 | TRBV7-9 | TGTGCCAGCAGCACCTGGGAGGATAAACAAGAGACCCAGTACTTC | CASSTWEDKQETQYF
14 | - | - | TRBJ2-3 | TRBV28 | TGTGCCAGCAGCCCGAGACTAGATGCAGATACGCAGTATTTT | CASSPRLDADTQYF
15 | TRBD1 | - | TRBJ1-2 | TRBV27 | TGTGCCAGCAGTTTAGGTGCCGGGACAGGGGTGGGCTACACCTTC | CASSLGAGTGVGYTF
11 | - | - | TRBJ1-4 | TRBV6-5 | TGTGCCACCCGCCTTAATGAAAAACTGTTTTTT | CATRLNEKLFF
15 | TRBD2 | - | TRBJ2-3 | TRBV2 | TGTGCCAGCAACCAGCGGGAGATGGGCACAGATACGCAGTATTTT | CASNQREMGTDTQYF
15 | TRBD1 | - | TRBJ2-2 | TRBV27 | TGTGCCAGCAGTTTGATCCGGGACAGCACCGGGGAGCTGTTTTTT | CASSLIRDSTGELFF
15 | - | once | TRBJ2-5 | TRBV6-5 | TGTGCCAGCCGAGGACAAGGGCGGACGCGAGAGACCCAGTACTTC | CASRGQGRTRETQYF
12 | TRBD1 | - | TRBJ1-1 | TRBV30 | TGTGCCTGGATAGGGGGCGGGCCCGGGGCTTTCTTT | CAWIGGGPGAFF
13 | - | - | TRBJ1-3 | TRBV15 | TGTGCCACCAGCGGAGAGTCTGGAAACACCATATATTTT | CATSGESGNTIYF
14 | TRBD1 | - | TRBJ2-7 | TRBV2 | TGTGCCAGCACCTGGGACAGGGGCTCCTACGAGCAGTACTTC | CASTWDRGSYEQYF
16 | TRBD2 | - | TRBJ2-1 | TRBV7-2 | TGTGCCAGCAGCTTAGGGATGGGGGGGGCCTACAATGAGCAGTTCTTC | CASSLGMGGAYNEQFF
14 | - | - | TRBJ2-7 | TRBV27 | TGTGCCAGCAGTTTCGAGGCCAGTTCCTACGAGCAGTACTTC | CASSFEASSYEQYF
16 | - | - | TRBJ1-5 | TRBV19 | TGTGCCAGTAGAGTGGGGGCAGGTGTGGGCAATCAGCCCCAGCATTTT | CASRVGAGVGNQPQHF
13 | - | - | TRBJ1-1 | TRBV7-8 | TGTGCCAGCAGCTTAGTTACAGGGACTGAAGCTTTCTTT | CASSLVTGTEAFF
15 | - | once | TRBJ2-7 | TRBV5-4 | TGTGCCAGCAGCTACGGGACACCAAATGCCTACGAGCAGTACTTC | CASSYGTPNAYEQYF
14 | - | - | TRBJ2-3 | TRBV11-3 | TGTGCCAGCAGCATCCTACAGCAGGTAGATACGCAGTATTTT | CASSILQQVDTQYF
15 | - | - | TRBJ2-1 | TRBV19 | TGTGCCAGTAGTACCAGGTGGGGCTCCTACAATGAGCAGTTCTTC | CASSTRWGSYNEQFF
15 | TRBD2 | - | TRBJ2-7 | TRBV28 | TGTGCCAGCAGTTTGAGGGCTAGCGGACTATACGAGCAGTACTTC | CASSLRASGLYEQYF
16 | TRBD1 | - | TRBJ1-1 | TRBV2 | TGTGCCAGCAGCGATCGGGACAGGGGAGGAGGGACTGAAGCTTTCTTT | CASSDRDRGGGTEAFF
15 | - | - | TRBJ2-2 | TRBV10-2 | TGCGCCAGCACCGATAGAGGAGGAACCACCGGGGAGCTGTTTTTT | CASTDRGGTTGELFF
14 | - | - | TRBJ2-7 | TRBV6-5 | TGTGCCAGCAGTTATTTGGGCCCGGGCTACGAGCAGTACTTC | CASSYLGPGYEQYF
15 | - | - | TRBJ2-1 | TRBV27 | TGTGCCAGCAGTTCGTCCGTGAGCTCCTACAATGAGCAGTTCTTC | CASSSSVSSYNEQFF
14 | TRBD1 | - | TRBJ2-7 | TRBV27 | TGTGCCAGCAGTTTTGGGACAGGCGGACACGAGCAGTACTTC | CASSFGTGGHEQYF
12 | TRBD1 | - | TRBJ1-2 | TRBV30 | TGTGCCTGGGACCAGGGGGTCTATGGCTACACCTTC | CAWDQGVYGYTF
12 | TRBD1 | - | TRBJ1-1 | TRBV29-1 | TGCAGCGTTTTACAGGGGGCCGCTGAAGCTTTCTTT | CSVLQGAAEAFF
15 | - | - | TRBJ2-1 | TRBV28 | TGTGCCAGCACCCGGGGGCGGAGCTCCTACAATGAGCAGTTCTTC | CASTRGRSSYNEQFF
14 | - | - | TRBJ1-2 | TRBV7-9 | TGTGCCAGCAACACTCACGGGGCCGAGGGTGGCTACACCTTC | CASNTHGAEGGYTF
14 | - | - | TRBJ2-7 | TRBV27 | TGTGCCAGCAGCACTACCCCCCTCGCGGACGAGCAGTACTTC | CASSTTPLADEQYF
11 | TRBD2 | - | TRBJ2-1 | TRBV7-2 | TGTGCCAGCACCAAGCGGGGGGAGCAGTTCTTC | CASTKRGEQFF
17 | TRBD1 | - | TRBJ1-2 | TRBV7-9 | TGTGCCAGCAGCTTTAGCGGGGGGACAGGGGGCGCCTATGGCTACACCTTC | CASSFSGGTGGAYGYTF
14 | TRBD1 | - | TRBJ2-1 | TRBV14 | TGTGCCAGCAGCCACCAGGGGGTTGCGACTATCGAGTTCTTC | CASSHQGVATIEFF
14 | - | - | TRBJ1-1 | TRBV6-4 | TGTGCCAGCAGGAGGACAGCCTCGAACACTGAAGCTTTCTTT | CASRRTASNTEAFF
13 | TRBD2 | once | TRBJ2-7 | TRBV28 | TGTGCCAGCAGTCCGGGGGGTCGCTACGAGCAGTACTTC | CASSPGGRYEQYF
14 | - | - | TRBJ2-7 | TRBV4-1 | TGCGCCAGCAGCCAAGGTGACTTGTCCTACGAGCAGTACTTC | CASSQGDLSYEQYF
13 | - | few | TRBJ1-2 | TRBV19 | TGTGCCAGTAGTATAGGTGCGGTCTATGGCTACACCTTC | CASSIGAVYGYTF
15 | - | - | TRBJ2-2 | TRBV30 | TGTGCCTGGAGTGTAGCATTTAGGTCTGCCGGGGAGCTGTTTTTT | CAWSVAFRSAGELFF
15 | - | - | TRBJ2-5 | TRBV9 | TGTGCCAGCAGCCTAGTCGGGGCCCTCCAAGAGACCCAGTACTTC | CASSLVGALQETQYF